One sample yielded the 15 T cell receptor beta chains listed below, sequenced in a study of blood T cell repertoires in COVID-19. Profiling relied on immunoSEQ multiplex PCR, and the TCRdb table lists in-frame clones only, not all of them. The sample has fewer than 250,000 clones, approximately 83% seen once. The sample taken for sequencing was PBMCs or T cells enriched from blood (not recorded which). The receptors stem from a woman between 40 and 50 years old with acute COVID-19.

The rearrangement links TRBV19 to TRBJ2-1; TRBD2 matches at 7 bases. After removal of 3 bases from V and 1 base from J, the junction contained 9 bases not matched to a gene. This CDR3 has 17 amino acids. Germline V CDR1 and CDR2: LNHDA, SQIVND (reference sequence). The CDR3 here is CASSIEVWGGSYNEQFF. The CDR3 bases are TGTGCCAGTAGTATTGAGGTTTGGGGGGGGTCCTACAATGAGCAGTTCTTC.

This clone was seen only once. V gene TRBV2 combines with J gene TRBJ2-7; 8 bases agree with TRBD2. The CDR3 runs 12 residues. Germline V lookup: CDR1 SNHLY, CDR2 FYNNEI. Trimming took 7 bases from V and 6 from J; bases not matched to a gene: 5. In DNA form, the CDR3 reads TGTGCCAGCACGCGGGAGGCAGTCGAGCAGTACTTC. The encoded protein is CASTREAVEQYF.

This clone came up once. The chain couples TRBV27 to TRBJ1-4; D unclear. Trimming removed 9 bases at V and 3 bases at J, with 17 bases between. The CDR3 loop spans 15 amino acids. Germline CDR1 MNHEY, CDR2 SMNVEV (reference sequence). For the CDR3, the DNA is TGTGCCAGTTCTGGAGGGAGGAGACCTAATGAAAAACTGTTTTTT. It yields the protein CASSGGRRPNEKLFF.

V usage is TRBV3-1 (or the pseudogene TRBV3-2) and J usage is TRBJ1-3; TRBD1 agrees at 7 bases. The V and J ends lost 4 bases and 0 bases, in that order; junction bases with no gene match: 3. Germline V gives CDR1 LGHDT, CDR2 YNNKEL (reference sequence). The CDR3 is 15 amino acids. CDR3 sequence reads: CASSRDRGSGNTIYF. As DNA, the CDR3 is TGTGCCAGCAGCCGGGACAGAGGCTCTGGAAACACCATATATTTT.

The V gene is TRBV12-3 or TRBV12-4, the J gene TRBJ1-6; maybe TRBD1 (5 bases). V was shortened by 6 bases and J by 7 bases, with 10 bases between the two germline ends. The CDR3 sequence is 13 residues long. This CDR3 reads CASSLGGNSPLHF. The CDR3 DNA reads TGTGCCAGCAGCCTTGGGGGGAATTCACCCCTCCACTTT.

The CDR3 spells CATRAGGPDTQYF. CDR3 in DNA: TGTGCCACCAGAGCGGGAGGGCCAGATACGCAGTATTTT. The rearrangement joins TRBV12-3 or TRBV12-4 to TRBJ2-3; 10 bases are a match to TRBD2. V shed 10 bases and J 4 bases; nucleotides not matched to a gene: 5. CDR3 length: 13 amino acids.

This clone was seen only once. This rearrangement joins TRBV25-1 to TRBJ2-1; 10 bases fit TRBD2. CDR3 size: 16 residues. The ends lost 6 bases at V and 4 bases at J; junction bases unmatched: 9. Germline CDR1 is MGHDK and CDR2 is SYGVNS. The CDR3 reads CASSSLAGGIYNEQFF. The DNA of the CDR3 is TGTGCCAGCAGCTCCTTAGCGGGAGGAATATACAATGAGCAGTTCTTC.

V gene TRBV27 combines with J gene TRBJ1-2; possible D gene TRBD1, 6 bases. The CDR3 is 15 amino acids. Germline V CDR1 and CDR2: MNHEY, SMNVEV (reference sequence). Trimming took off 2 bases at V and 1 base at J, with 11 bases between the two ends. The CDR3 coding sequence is TGTGCCAGCAGTTTACTGGGGGCCTTTAACTATGGCTACACCTTC. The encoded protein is CASSLLGAFNYGYTF.

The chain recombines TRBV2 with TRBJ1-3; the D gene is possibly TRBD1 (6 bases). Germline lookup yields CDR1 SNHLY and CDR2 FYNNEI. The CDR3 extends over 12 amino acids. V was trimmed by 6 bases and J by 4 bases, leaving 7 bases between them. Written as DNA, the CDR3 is TGTGCCAGCAGGGACAGAGGAAACACCATATATTTT. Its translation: CASRDRGNTIYF.

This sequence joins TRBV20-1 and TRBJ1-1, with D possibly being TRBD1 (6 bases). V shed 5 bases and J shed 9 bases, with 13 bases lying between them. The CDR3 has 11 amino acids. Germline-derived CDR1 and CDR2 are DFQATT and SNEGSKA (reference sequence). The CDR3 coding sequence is TGCAGTGCTGCCGGACAGTTCCAAGCTTTCTTT. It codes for CSAAGQFQAFF.

CDR3 residues: CASTSDRNYGYTF. The DNA for the CDR3 is TGTGCCAGCACCAGCGACAGGAACTATGGCTACACCTTC. The genes are TRBV28 and TRBJ1-2, with D possibly matching TRBD1 (6 bases). Trimming removed 7 bases from V and 2 bases from J, with 11 bases in between. The CDR3 sequence is 13 residues long. Per the germline V gene, CDR1 is MDHEN and CDR2 is SYDVKM.

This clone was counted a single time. CDR3 DNA sequence: TGTGCCAGTAGTATCAACAGGGGGTCGACCTACGAGCAGTACTTC. It encodes CASSINRGSTYEQYF. V gene TRBV19 combines with J gene TRBJ2-7; 8 bases fit TRBD1. There are 15 residues in the CDR3. V dropped 3 bases and J dropped 2; count of bases not matched to a gene: 6. The germline V gene has CDR1 LNHDA and CDR2 SQIVND (reference sequence).

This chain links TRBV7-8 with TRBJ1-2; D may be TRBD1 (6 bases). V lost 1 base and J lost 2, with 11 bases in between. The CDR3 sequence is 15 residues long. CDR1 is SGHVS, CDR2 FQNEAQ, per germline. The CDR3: CASSLEPTGNYGYTF. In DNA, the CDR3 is TGTGCCAGCAGCTTAGAGCCCACAGGGAACTATGGCTACACCTTC.

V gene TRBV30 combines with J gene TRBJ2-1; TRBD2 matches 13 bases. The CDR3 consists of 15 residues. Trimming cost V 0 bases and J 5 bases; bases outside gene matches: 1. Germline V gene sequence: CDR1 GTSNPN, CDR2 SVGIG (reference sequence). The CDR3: CAWSVGTSGDNEQFF. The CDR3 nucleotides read TGTGCCTGGAGTGTCGGGACTAGCGGGGACAATGAGCAGTTCTTC.

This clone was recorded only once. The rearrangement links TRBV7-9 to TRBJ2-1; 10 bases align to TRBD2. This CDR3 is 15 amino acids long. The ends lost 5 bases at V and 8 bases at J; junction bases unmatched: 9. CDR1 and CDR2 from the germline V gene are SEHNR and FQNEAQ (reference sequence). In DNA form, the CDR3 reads TGTGCCAGCAGCCCCTTAGCGGGAGGATTTCATGAGCAGTTCTTC. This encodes CASSPLAGGFHEQFF.